These 22 T cell receptor beta chains share one sample of origin, sequenced in a study of cytomegalovirus exposure and HLA in healthy donors. The table came from immunoSEQ multiplex PCR; TCRdb's copy has only in-frame clones and leaves some out. In the table there are more than 95,000 clones, about 96% of which are singletons. Sequencing was done on a sample of PBMCs. The source of these receptors is a man between 18 and 35 years old in good health and CMV-seronegative.

The chain joins TRBV11-2 to TRBJ2-7, with 8 bases identical to TRBD1. The germline gives CDR1 SGHAT, CDR2 FQNNGV. Trimming at V came to 3 bases and at J to 0 bases, leaving 4 bases not matched to a gene. The CDR3 has 15 amino acids. The CDR3 protein is CASSLTGTGSYEQYF. The CDR3 nucleotides read TGTGCCAGCAGCTTGACCGGGACAGGCTCCTACGAGCAGTACTTC.

This sequence joins TRBV5-1 and TRBJ2-7, with TRBD2 identical over 8 bases. The V segment lost 0 bases and the J segment 5 bases; nucleotides outside the gene matches: 4. Germline V gene sequence: CDR1 SGHRS, CDR2 YFSETQ. This CDR3 contains 14 residues. CDR3 coding DNA: TGCGCCAGCAGCTTGGGGCGGGAGGTCCACGAGCAGTACTTC. Amino acids: CASSLGREVHEQYF.

This clone has a single count. The rearrangement uses TRBV14 and TRBJ1-3; D unresolved. Germline lookup yields CDR1 SGHDN and CDR2 FVKESK. Trimming took off 1 base at V and 1 base at J, with 5 bases between the two ends. CDR3 length: 14 residues. CDR3 residues: CASSQGVSGNTIYF. CDR3 bases: TGTGCCAGCAGCCAAGGAGTATCTGGAAACACCATATATTTT.

V and J are TRBV19 and TRBJ1-5, with 8 bases aligning to TRBD1. The CDR3 runs to 16 residues. Germline V gene lookup returns CDR1 LNHDA and CDR2 SQIVND (reference sequence). J was trimmed by 7 bases and V by 5 bases; bases with no gene match: 13. The CDR3 loop reads CASSPTPQGGKQPQHF. The CDR3 nucleotides read TGTGCCAGTAGTCCCACCCCACAGGGGGGAAAGCAGCCCCAGCATTTT.

The chain has TRBV6-1 and TRBJ1-2; D might be TRBD1 (6 bases). The CDR3 sequence is 12 residues long. V was trimmed by 6 bases and J by 5 bases, leaving 10 bases between them. Per the germline V gene, CDR1 is MNHNS and CDR2 is SASEGT. CDR3 in amino acids: CASRTGGYGYTF. The CDR3 region has the DNA TGTGCCAGCAGGACAGGCGGATATGGCTACACCTTC.

The chain employs TRBV19 and TRBJ2-1; TRBD2 matches 7 bases. The CDR3 spans 17 residues. Germline CDR1 LNHDA, CDR2 SQIVND (reference sequence). After removal of 1 base from V and 7 bases from J, the junction contained 13 bases not matched to a gene. CDR3 protein: CASSIGGLGEGLNEQFF. The DNA for the CDR3 is TGTGCCAGTAGTATAGGTGGGTTAGGGGAGGGCCTGAATGAGCAGTTCTTC.

The chain joins TRBV7-9 to TRBJ2-7; 9 bases fit TRBD1. Germline V CDR1 and CDR2: SEHNR, FQNEAQ (reference sequence). This CDR3 has 16 amino acids. With V trimmed by 4 bases and J by 5 bases, 12 bases remained unmatched. CDR3 sequence: CASSSQTGTGTHEQYF. Here the CDR3 DNA reads TGTGCCAGCAGCTCGCAAACCGGGACAGGGACCCACGAGCAGTACTTC.

V and J are TRBV6-1 and TRBJ1-2; 9 bases fit TRBD1. The ends lost 9 bases at V and 6 bases at J; junction bases unmatched: 8. Germline V CDR1 and CDR2: MNHNS, SASEGT. The CDR3 has 13 residues. The DNA for the CDR3 is TGTGCCAGTTTTCGGGGACAGGGCGATGGCTACACCTTC. Its translation is CASFRGQGDGYTF.

CDR3 DNA: TGTGCCAGCAGCCAACCGGTCGACTATGGCTACACCTTC. Protein: CASSQPVDYGYTF. This chain connects TRBV13 to TRBJ1-2; D is uncertain. Germline values: CDR1 PRHDT, CDR2 FYEKMQ (reference sequence). Between the trimmed V and J ends, which lost 5 bases and 3 bases, there was a span of 10 bases. The CDR3 sequence is 13 residues long.

This chain uses TRBV19 with TRBJ2-1, with a tentative D call TRBD1 (5 bases). V was cut by 2 bases and J by 2 bases, with 10 bases left in between. Per germline, CDR1 LNHDA and CDR2 SQIVND (reference sequence). This CDR3 region has 15 residues. As DNA, the CDR3 is TGTGCCAGTAGTATAATCCAGGGCACCTACAATGAGCAGTTCTTC. The encoded protein is CASSIIQGTYNEQFF. Drawing the rest from reference TRBV19 and TRBJ2-1, the complete variable domain is DGGITQSPKYLFRKEGQNVTLSCEQNLNHDAMYWYRQDPGQGLRLIYYSQIVNDFQKGDIAEGYSVSREKKESFPLTVTSAQKNPTAFYLCASSIIQGTYNEQFFGPGTRLTVL.

V usage is TRBV27 and J usage is TRBJ1-2; 9 bases are shared with TRBD1. This CDR3 has 17 amino acids. The ends lost 4 bases at V and 4 bases at J; junction bases unmatched: 13. Per the germline V gene, CDR1 is MNHEY and CDR2 is SMNVEV (reference sequence). CDR3 DNA sequence: TGTGCCAGCAGTTCGTCAATGTACGGGACAGGGTCCTATGGCTACACCTTC. It is translated as CASSSSMYGTGSYGYTF.

This chain uses TRBV9 with TRBJ2-7, with 12 bases aligning to TRBD1. The V gene's germline CDR1 is SGDLS and CDR2 YYNGEE. The CDR3 contains 15 residues. The ends lost 3 bases at V and 5 bases at J; junction bases unmatched: 6. The CDR3 sequence: CASSAGTGGWDEQYF. The CDR3 DNA follows: TGTGCCAGCAGCGCGGGGACAGGGGGCTGGGACGAGCAGTACTTC.

The chain uses TRBV7-8 and TRBJ2-1, with 7 bases lining up with TRBD2. J gave up 4 bases and V 8 bases, and 2 bases lay outside the gene matches. Germline CDR1 reads SGHVS; CDR2 reads FQNEAQ. The CDR3 sequence is 12 residues long. CDR3 region: CASASGYNEQFF. CDR3 DNA sequence: TGTGCCAGCGCTAGCGGTTACAATGAGCAGTTCTTC.

The J gene is TRBJ2-1, the V gene TRBV6-5; 10 bases fit TRBD2. Trimming took 6 bases from V and 3 from J; bases not matched to a gene: 5. The CDR3 sequence is 15 residues long. Germline CDR1 is MNHEY and CDR2 is SVGAGI. CDR3 amino acids: CASRWTSGDYNEQFF. CDR3 sequence (DNA): TGTGCCAGCAGGTGGACTAGCGGAGACTACAATGAGCAGTTCTTC.

The chain carries TRBV5-6 and TRBJ2-7, with D possibly TRBD2 on 6 matching bases. V gave up 4 bases and J gave up 1 base, with 12 bases separating them. The CDR3 loop spans 14 amino acids. CDR1 SGHDT and CDR2 YYEEEE come from the germline V gene. DNA of the CDR3: TGTGCCAGCAGCCCGGCGGGGTTGTCCTACGAGCAGTACTTC. Residues: CASSPAGLSYEQYF.

The DNA of the CDR3 is TGTGCCAGCAGTGAATGGCGAAGCGGGAGTGCGGATACGCAGTATTTT. Its translation is CASSEWRSGSADTQYF. V is TRBV25-1 and J is TRBJ2-3; 8 bases match TRBD2. Trimming at V came to 1 base and at J to 6 bases, leaving 9 bases not matched to a gene. This CDR3 is built from 16 residues. Germline-derived CDR1 and CDR2 are MGHDK and SYGVNS.

CDR3 loop: CASKMGGTGNYGYTF. CDR3 bases: TGTGCCAGCAAAATGGGGGGGACAGGGAACTATGGCTACACCTTC. The chain is built from TRBV28 and TRBJ1-2, with 9 bases aligning to TRBD1. CDR3 length: 15 residues. With 7 bases clipped from V and 2 bases from J, the junction kept 8 bases outside the gene matches. The V gene's germline CDR1 is MDHEN and CDR2 SYDVKM.

The rearrangement uses TRBV5-6 and TRBJ1-1; D gene ambiguous. Deletions cut 4 bases from V and 5 bases from J, with 12 bases between. CDR3 size: 13 residues. The germline CDR1 and CDR2 sequences are SGHDT and YYEEEE. The CDR3 nucleotides are TGTGCCAGCAGCGAGGGAACCTCGACTGAAGCTTTCTTT. It specifies CASSEGTSTEAFF.

The J gene is TRBJ2-4, the V gene TRBV30, with a tentative D call TRBD2 (6 bases). Germline assignment: CDR1 GTSNPN and CDR2 SVGIG (reference sequence). The V end was cut by 5 bases, the J end by 1 base, with 9 bases between. This CDR3 region has 13 residues. The DNA for the CDR3 is TGTGCCTGGGGGGGGTTGGCCAAAAACATTCAGTACTTC. It encodes CAWGGLAKNIQYF. The whole variable domain, remainder taken from reference TRBV30 and TRBJ2-4, is SQTIHQWPATLVQPVGSPLSLECTVEGTSNPNLYWYRQAAGRGLQLLFYSVGIGQISSEVPQNLSASRPQDRQFILSSKKLLLSDSGFYLCAWGGLAKNIQYFGAGTRLSVL.

The chain employs TRBV13 and TRBJ1-1; tentative D call: TRBD1 (6 bases). Trimming removed 2 bases from V and 4 bases from J, with 11 bases in between. CDR3 length equals 14 residues. Germline-derived CDR1 and CDR2 are PRHDT and FYEKMQ (reference sequence). In DNA form, the CDR3 reads TGTGCCAGCAGCTTAAGGGGGGGCGGCACTGAAGCTTTCTTT. It specifies CASSLRGGGTEAFF.

J is TRBJ1-2 and V is TRBV6-5; D remains unclear. The CDR3 loop spans 15 amino acids. Trimming took 4 bases from V and 1 from J, leaving 13 bases between them. Germline V gene lookup returns CDR1 MNHEY and CDR2 SVGAGI. Here the CDR3 DNA reads TGTGCCAGCAGTTTAGCGGCCGGAAATAACTATGGCTACACCTTC. Residues: CASSLAAGNNYGYTF.

As regards this clone: The same CDR3 is also encoded by other DNA sequences in this sample. The rearrangement joins TRBV6-5 to TRBJ1-1, with D possibly matching TRBD1 (5 bases). V shed 6 bases and J shed 0 bases, with 11 bases lying between them. The CDR3 extends over 14 amino acids. Germline V gene sequence: CDR1 MNHEY, CDR2 SVGAGI. CDR3 in DNA: TGTGCCAGCAGCAGGACAACTATGAACACTGAAGCTTTCTTT. The encoded protein is CASSRTTMNTEAFF.